Sequencing of this T cell receptor beta chain was carried out in a study of T cells expressing NK-cell markers. As regards this clonotype: Antigen unknown.

Whole-study results and caveats: Dominant NKG2C+ clonotypes in 5 or 6 donors made up about 1.0-7.0% of CD8+ T cells.

The CDR3 totals 14 residues. Germline-derived CDR1 and CDR2 are SGHAT and FQNNGV. Each CDR3 protein gets one entry in TCRdb, which reprocessed the 5' RACE reads and gives no DNA. This specimen shows some 440,000 distinct CDR3 sequences; the ten leading clones hold over 1.1%. The sequenced sample was blood T cells: a sorted CD56 or NKG2C T cell subset, CD4+ or CD8+ T cells, or bulk PBMC T cells (not recorded which). This receptor was obtained from a woman aged 50 to 65 in good health. The J gene is TRBJ2-1, the V gene TRBV11-2. The chain's CDR3 is CASSLIKMRNEQFF. Together with reference TRBV11-2 and TRBJ2-1, the CDR3 gives the full variable domain: EAGVAQSPRYKIIEKRQSVAFWCNPISGHATLYWYQQILGQGPKLLIQFQNNGVVDDSQLPKDRFSAERLKGVDSTLKIQPAKLEDSAVYLCASSLIKMRNEQFFGPGTRLTVL.